The 20 T cell receptor beta chains in this list originate from one sample, sequenced in a study of molecular identifiers for immune sequencing clone quantification. TCRdb re-analysed the PCR reads in MiXCR, keeping a single row per CDR3 protein. The profile shows 300,000 to 400,000 distinct CDR3 sequences, about a quarter of them singletons. Input material: naive CD8+ T cells from blood, with Jurkat cell RNA spiked in. Subset meaning: FACS-sorted CD8+CD4-CCR7+CD45RA+ naive T cells. The receptors come from a human donor in good health. Some libraries in this study had Jurkat cell RNA spiked in.

For this clonotype: Just one base apart from a much larger clone, this may be a read error. V is TRBV4-3 and J is TRBJ1-2; a weak D match, TRBD1 (5 bases). CDR1 and CDR2 from the germline V gene are LGHNA and YSLEER. Trimming cost V 2 bases and J 4 bases, with 11 bases left between them. The CDR3 is 14 residues long. CDR3 sequence reads: CASSQQDTSYGYTF. The CDR3 DNA reads as TGCGCCAGCAGCCAACAGGACACGAGCTATGGCTACACCTTC.

As to this clonotype: This may be a read error: a much more frequent sequence differs by one nucleotide. The V gene is TRBV27, the J gene TRBJ2-1; D ambiguous. The length of the CDR3 is 13 residues. Germline CDR1 and CDR2: MNHEY and SMNVEV (reference sequence). CDR3 sequence (DNA): TGTGCCGGCAGGCAGTACTCCTACAATGAGCAGTTCTTC. Its translation is CAGRQYSYNEQFF.

This clonotype was counted a few times. The chain uses TRBV4-2 and TRBJ2-7, with 7 bases that match TRBD2. Germline V gene sequence: CDR1 LGHNA, CDR2 YNFKEQ. This CDR3 is built from 16 residues. With 1 base clipped from V and 2 bases from J, the junction kept 8 bases outside the gene matches. The CDR3 loop reads CASSQGRGGRAYEQYF. CDR3 nucleotides: TGTGCCAGCAGCCAAGGGCGCGGAGGGAGGGCCTACGAGCAGTACTTC.

This clonotype was counted between two and nine times. The V gene is TRBV6-2 or TRBV6-3, the J gene TRBJ2-3, with D perhaps TRBD2 (6 bases). CDR1 is MNHEY and CDR2 is SVGEGT in the germline V gene. Trimming shortened V by 5 bases and J by 2 bases, and 14 bases separated the two germline ends. This CDR3 has 15 residues. CDR3 amino acids: CASSPLGGATDTQYF. In DNA form, the CDR3 reads TGTGCCAGCAGTCCTCTCGGGGGAGCCACAGATACGCAGTATTTT.

A few counts support this clonotype. The chain uses TRBV11-2 and TRBJ2-3; no reliable D call. The CDR3 has 18 amino acids. V was trimmed by 5 bases and J by 4 bases, leaving 25 bases between them. Per germline, CDR1 SGHAT and CDR2 FQNNGV. The DNA for the CDR3 is TGTGCCAGCAGCGCCTTTGTGTATAACAGCTTCCCGCCAGATACGCAGTATTTT. It encodes CASSAFVYNSFPPDTQYF.

In this sample, this clonotype turned up a few times. This chain uses TRBV6-1 with TRBJ2-4, with D unresolved. The CDR3 loop spans 13 amino acids. CDR1 MNHNS and CDR2 SASEGT come from the germline V gene. V gave up 8 bases and J gave up 0 bases, with 8 bases separating them. CDR3 bases: TGTGCCAGCTCGTTAGTAGCCAAAAACATTCAGTACTTC. Protein: CASSLVAKNIQYF.

The J gene is TRBJ2-7, the V gene TRBV6-6; no clear D. Germline loops: CDR1 MNHNY, CDR2 SVGAGI (reference sequence). This CDR3 is 12 amino acids long. V lost 8 bases to trimming and J lost 2 bases, with 10 bases between them. The CDR3 here is CASGLPAYEQYF. The CDR3, as DNA: TGTGCCAGCGGGCTACCAGCCTACGAGCAGTACTTC.

This clonotype was recorded a few times. The rearrangement links TRBV6-2 or TRBV6-3 to TRBJ2-6; perhaps TRBD1 as D (6 bases). CDR1 and CDR2 from the germline V gene are MNHEY and SVGEGT. Trimming took 2 bases from V and 0 from J, leaving 11 bases between them. CDR3 length: 17 amino acids. In nucleotides, the CDR3 is TGTGCCAGCAGTTACGGGACATACATCTCTGGGGCCAACGTCCTGACTTTC. It yields the protein CASSYGTYISGANVLTF.

Remarks on this clonotype: A read error may explain this, as a much larger clone is one base away. The V gene is TRBV7-9, the J gene TRBJ2-2, with a tentative D call TRBD1 (6 bases). Deletions cut 5 bases from V and 7 bases from J, with 14 bases between. The CDR3 is 14 residues long. Germline V gene lookup returns CDR1 SEHNR and CDR2 FQNEAQ (reference sequence). This CDR3 reads CASSPRTELGELFF. CDR3 in DNA: TGTGCCAGCAGCCCGCGGACAGAACTCGGGGAGCTGTTTTTT. Based on the CDR3 plus reference TRBV7-9 and TRBJ2-2, the full variable domain is DTGVSQNPRHKITKRGQNVTFRCDPISEHNRLYWYRQTLGQGPEFLTYFQNEAQLEKSRLLSDRFSAERPKGSFSTLEIQRTEQGDSAMYLCASSPRTELGELFFGEGSRLTVL.

As for this clonotype: This may be a read error, as it is one base from a much larger clone. The rearrangement uses TRBV4-2 and TRBJ2-1; D call uncertain. Germline V CDR1 and CDR2: LGHNA, YNFKEQ. The CDR3 length is 12 residues. Trimming took 5 bases from V and 12 from J, leaving 14 bases between them. The CDR3 DNA follows: TGTGCCAGCAGCTATCTTGGGCCTGGGCAGTTCTTC. It is translated as CASSYLGPGQFF.

This clonotype was seen at least ten times. The chain joins TRBV2 to TRBJ1-2, with a possible D match to TRBD1 (6 bases). The V gene lost 0 bases and the J gene lost 2 bases, with 10 bases spanning the gap. The CDR3 length is 15 residues. Per the germline V gene, CDR1 is SNHLY and CDR2 is FYNNEI. The chain's CDR3 is CASSEALDSNYGYTF. The CDR3 coding sequence is TGTGCCAGCAGTGAAGCTTTGGACAGCAACTATGGCTACACCTTC.

This clonotype has a handful of counts. The chain employs TRBV6-5 and TRBJ2-3; no definite D call. This CDR3 spans 9 amino acids. Germline CDR1 reads MNHEY; CDR2 reads SVGAGI. Trimming took 2 bases from V and 14 from J, leaving 5 bases between them. The CDR3 spells CASSYHGYF. In DNA form, the CDR3 reads TGTGCCAGCAGTTACCACGGGTATTTT.

On this clonotype: This clone may be a read error of a much larger clone one base away. The rearrangement joins TRBV29-1 to TRBJ2-1; the match to TRBD2 covers 11 bases. Germline lookup yields CDR1 SQVTM and CDR2 ANQGSEA. The J segment lost 8 bases and the V segment lost 6 bases, leaving 9 bases of the junction unmatched. The CDR3 sequence is 14 residues long. CDR3 loop: CSVTLAGETYEQFF. The CDR3 DNA sequence: TGCAGCGTCACACTAGCGGGAGAGACGTATGAGCAGTTCTTC.

This clonotype has a handful of counts. The chain links TRBV9 to TRBJ2-3; the D gene could be TRBD1 or TRBD2 (6 bases each). Looked up from germline, CDR1 is SGDLS and CDR2 is YYNGEE. V lost 0 bases and J lost 1, with 12 bases in between. The CDR3 sequence is 16 residues long. The CDR3 loop reads CASSVGSGAGTDTQYF. CDR3 coding DNA: TGTGCCAGCAGCGTAGGGTCGGGGGCCGGCACAGATACGCAGTATTTT.

On this clonotype: Being one base from a much bigger clone, this may be a read error. This CDR3 is missing its conserved last phenylalanine or tryptophan, likely due to a read error. CDR3 nucleotides: TGCAGTGCTATGGGGTCCCCAGCGGGGGGGCCGTCCTACGAGCAGTACTCC. It yields the protein CSAMGSPAGGPSYEQYS. V and J are TRBV20-1 and TRBJ2-7; 10 nucleotides match TRBD2. The trim removed 4 bases at V and 1 base at J, leaving 13 bases unmatched. The CDR3 totals 17 residues. The germline V gene encodes CDR1 DFQATT and CDR2 SNEGSKA (reference sequence).

There are many counts of this clonotype. The chain employs TRBV7-9 and TRBJ2-5; D is perhaps TRBD1 or TRBD2 (5 bases each). Germline V lookup: CDR1 SEHNR, CDR2 FQNEAQ (reference sequence). V was pared by 11 bases and J by 2 bases, with 18 bases between. The CDR3 has 14 residues. This chain's CDR3 is CAVGELGPQETQYF. The CDR3 nucleotides read TGTGCCGTTGGGGAGCTGGGACCTCAAGAGACCCAGTACTTC.

The gene calls are TRBV7-9 and TRBJ2-7; D is possibly TRBD1 (6 bases). Between the trimmed V and J ends, which lost 5 bases and 1 base, there was a span of 21 bases. Germline CDR1 is SEHNR and CDR2 is FQNEAQ (reference sequence). This CDR3 has 17 residues. The CDR3 here is CASSPIKGDIKSYEQYF. The CDR3 DNA follows: TGTGCCAGCAGCCCGATTAAAGGGGACATCAAATCCTACGAGCAGTACTTC.

The rearrangement joins TRBV10-3 to TRBJ1-3; a possible D gene is TRBD1 (5 bases). V was cut by 5 bases and J by 1 base, with 9 bases left in between. This CDR3 is 14 amino acids long. Germline CDR1 ENHRY, CDR2 SYGVKD. The CDR3 spells CAISKEGSGNTIYF. DNA for the CDR3: TGTGCCATCAGTAAGGAGGGGTCTGGAAACACCATATATTTT.

In this sample, this clonotype turned up a few times. The rearrangement uses TRBV12-3 or TRBV12-4 and TRBJ1-2; 8 nucleotides match TRBD1. The junction had 15 bases not matched to a gene; V was cut back by 5 bases and J by 1 base. The CDR3 totals 18 residues. The CDR3 reads CASSPPGQASSNNYGYTF. The CDR3 bases are TGTGCCAGCAGTCCTCCGGGACAGGCCTCTTCAAATAACTATGGCTACACCTTC.

Concerning this clonotype: At one of its ends the junction is not consistent with the germline gene, which may arise from a read error. The chain carries TRBV18 and TRBJ2-3; 8 bases line up with TRBD1. The CDR3 is 16 amino acids. From germline, CDR1 is KGHSH and CDR2 LQKENI. The CDR3 region has the DNA TGTGCCAGCTCACCGCCTCAGGGGGCTAGCACAGCTACGCAGTATTTT. Encoded protein: CASSPPQGASTATQYF.